This TCR beta chain was sequenced for a study of OX40 agonist ivuxolimab in advanced cancers. For the study at large: An agonistic human IgG2 monoclonal antibody against OX40 (CD134) was given. Treatment received earlier with anti-PD-1, anti-PD-L1 or anti-CTLA-4 agents was allowed, and around 40% had some.

Study findings and constraints: Compared with CD4+, CD8+ T cells on average had more expanded clones. Circulating CD4+ and CD8+ T cells showed clonal expansion by week 6 at 0.1 to 3.0 mg/kg.

This clone was seen a few times. As yet, its antigen is unknown. Sequencing used immunoSEQ multiplex PCR; TCRdb keeps in-frame clones, though not all of them. This sample carries over 80,000 clones, roughly nine tenths of them seen once, and the ten largest clones take roughly 5%. The sample consisted of CD4+ or CD8+ T cells sorted from blood, taken in a trial of the OX40 agonist ivuxolimab. The origin of this receptor is an adult with an advanced solid tumor such as melanoma, head and neck, liver or kidney cancer.

The CDR3, as DNA: TGTGCCAGCCGCACGGGTAGCGGGTTGGTAACAGATACGCAGTATTTT. Translating it yields CASRTGSGLVTDTQYF. The J gene is TRBJ2-3, the V gene TRBV7-2, with 7 bases fitting TRBD2. This CDR3 has 16 residues. Germline-derived CDR1 and CDR2 are SGHTA and FQGNSA. J was trimmed by 3 bases and V by 8 bases; bases with no gene match: 14.